This passage covers 22 T cell receptor beta chains from one sample sequenced in a study of PD-1 blockade in classical Hodgkin lymphoma. The assay was immunoSEQ multiplex PCR, and TCRdb's table has in-frame clones only and misses some. The table lists about 24,000 clones, around three quarters of them singletons. Every patient experienced relapse after autologous stem cell transplantation, and brentuximab vedotin exposure varied. Sequencing was performed on peripheral blood mononuclear cells (PBMCs), taken before the second cycle of nivolumab. Receptor source: a human donor with classical Hodgkin lymphoma.

The chain employs TRBV11-2 and TRBJ1-5; 8 nucleotides match TRBD1. The V gene's germline CDR1 is SGHAT and CDR2 FQNNGV. J was trimmed by 2 bases and V by 5 bases; bases with no gene match: 2. This CDR3 comprises 14 residues. CDR3 protein: CASSLTGGNQPQHF. DNA of the CDR3: TGTGCCAGCAGCCTGACAGGGGGCAATCAGCCCCAGCATTTT.

The chain joins TRBV6-5 to TRBJ1-4; D may be TRBD1 (6 bases). The CDR3 is 15 amino acids. The V end lost 2 bases, the J end lost 4 bases, and 11 bases lay between the germline ends. Looked up from germline, CDR1 is MNHEY and CDR2 is SVGAGI. In DNA, the CDR3 is TGTGCCAGCAGTTACCGGACAGAGCTTAATGAAAAACTGTTTTTT. It encodes CASSYRTELNEKLFF.

This clone was seen a handful of times. The chain combines TRBV10-3 with TRBJ1-1; D not certain. In germline, CDR1 is ENHRY, CDR2 SYGVKD. V lost 6 bases and J lost 4, with 12 bases in between. CDR3 length equals 13 residues. CDR3 region: CAIREGVGTEAFF. Written as DNA, the CDR3 is TGTGCCATCAGGGAGGGAGTCGGCACTGAAGCTTTCTTT.

This clone has just one count. The chain carries TRBV2 and TRBJ2-3; TRBD1 matches 7 bases. The CDR3 loop spans 14 amino acids. Trimming at V came to 4 bases and at J to 3 bases, leaving 4 bases not matched to a gene. The germline V gene encodes CDR1 SNHLY and CDR2 FYNNEI. For the CDR3, the DNA is TGTGCCAGCAGTGTAGACAGGGCTACAGATACGCAGTATTTT. Translated, it gives CASSVDRATDTQYF.

CDR3 region: CASISTQHQGETQYF. As DNA, the CDR3 is TGTGCCAGTATCTCGACTCAGCACCAAGGGGAGACCCAGTACTTC. The chain is built from TRBV19 and TRBJ2-5; D not resolved. The V end was cut by 7 bases, the J end by 5 bases, with 20 bases between. This CDR3 comprises 15 residues. Germline CDR1 reads LNHDA; CDR2 reads SQIVND (reference sequence).

In its sample, this clone was seen a few times. This sequence joins TRBV14 and TRBJ1-2, with D tentatively TRBD1 (5 bases). V dropped 4 bases and J dropped 8 bases, with 14 bases sitting between them. This CDR3 has 13 residues. Germline V CDR1 and CDR2: SGHDN, FVKESK. The CDR3 region is CASSPLVQGGYTF. The CDR3 nucleotides read TGTGCCAGCAGCCCGCTGGTTCAGGGCGGCTACACCTTC. Complete variable domain (other parts from reference TRBV14 and TRBJ1-2): EAGVTQFPSHSVIEKGQTVTLRCDPISGHDNLYWYRRVMGKEIKFLLHFVKESKQDESGMPNNRFLAERTGGTYSTLKVQPAELEDSGVYFCASSPLVQGGYTFGSGTRLTVV.

The genes are TRBV7-9 and TRBJ1-1; D may be TRBD1 (6 bases). Germline V gene sequence: CDR1 SEHNR, CDR2 FQNEAQ (reference sequence). V was cut by 2 bases and J by 4 bases, with 11 bases left in between. This CDR3 contains 14 residues. The chain's CDR3 is CASSLMQGTTEAFF. CDR3 sequence (DNA): TGTGCCAGCAGCTTAATGCAGGGGACCACTGAAGCTTTCTTT.

This clone showed up just a few times. The CDR3 loop reads CASSLGGYVTEAFF. Written as DNA, the CDR3 is TGTGCCAGCAGCTTAGGAGGGTATGTTACTGAAGCTTTCTTT. The chain employs TRBV11-1 and TRBJ1-1; D not resolved. Trimming took off 1 base at V and 5 bases at J, with 11 bases between the two ends. Germline V gives CDR1 SGHAT, CDR2 FQDESV (reference sequence). The length of the CDR3 is 14 residues.

V gene TRBV28 combines with J gene TRBJ1-2, with D maybe TRBD1 (6 bases). Germline V lookup: CDR1 MDHEN, CDR2 SYDVKM. The CDR3 covers 14 residues. Between the trimmed V and J ends, which lost 6 bases and 4 bases, there was a span of 15 bases. In DNA, the CDR3 is TGTGCCAGCAGGGAGGGGGGGCGCAGCTATGGCTACACCTTC. Amino acids: CASREGGRSYGYTF.

The chain combines TRBV28 with TRBJ2-2; 10 bases map to TRBD2. Germline V gene sequence: CDR1 MDHEN, CDR2 SYDVKM. J gave up 2 bases and V 2 bases, and 2 bases lay outside the gene matches. CDR3 length equals 16 residues. The CDR3 loop is CASSLGLAVNTGELFF. The CDR3 DNA reads as TGTGCCAGCAGTTTAGGACTAGCGGTAAACACCGGGGAGCTGTTTTTT.

The chain employs TRBV10-3 and TRBJ2-3; D not resolved. The CDR3 loop spans 16 amino acids. V dropped 2 bases and J dropped 6 bases, with 18 bases sitting between them. CDR1 is ENHRY and CDR2 is SYGVKD in the germline V gene. The DNA of the CDR3 is TGTGCCATCAGTGAGCGAACCGGGCTCATGGGGGATACGCAGTATTTT. Its translation is CAISERTGLMGDTQYF.

This chain links TRBV19 with TRBJ1-2; 8 bases match TRBD1. The CDR3 is 16 residues long. Trimming at V came to 3 bases and at J to 8 bases, leaving 14 bases not matched to a gene. Germline V CDR1 and CDR2: LNHDA, SQIVND (reference sequence). This chain's CDR3 is CASSMTGARFFFGYTF. The DNA for the CDR3 is TGTGCCAGTAGTATGACAGGGGCGCGCTTCTTCTTCGGCTACACCTTC.

DNA of the CDR3: TGTGCCAGCAGCAAAAGGGGTACAGGGGTCCAGCCCCAGCATTTT. Protein: CASSKRGTGVQPQHF. The chain combines TRBV7-2 with TRBJ1-5; 7 bases align to TRBD1. The CDR3 spans 15 residues. Germline trimming cut 5 bases from V and 7 bases from J; bases unmatched to any gene: 11. Per germline, CDR1 SGHTA and CDR2 FQGNSA.

Only one count was recorded for this clone. The chain uses TRBV6-6 and TRBJ1-4; D might be TRBD1 (6 bases). The CDR3 is 16 residues long. Germline loops: CDR1 MNHNY, CDR2 SVGAGI (reference sequence). V was shortened by 6 bases and J by 5 bases, with 19 bases between the two germline ends. CDR3 loop: CASSRTVFDPNEKLFF. CDR3 bases: TGTGCCAGCAGCCGGACAGTTTTCGACCCAAATGAAAAACTGTTTTTT.

CDR3 sequence: CASSLDRGNTEAFF. The CDR3 DNA reads TGTGCCAGCAGCCTTGACAGGGGGAACACTGAAGCTTTCTTT. The J gene is TRBJ1-1, the V gene TRBV5-4; 8 bases map to TRBD1. Losses at the gene ends were 4 bases for V and 1 base for J; bases not matched to a gene: 3. Germline lookup yields CDR1 SGHNT and CDR2 YYREEE (reference sequence). This CDR3 spans 14 amino acids.

CDR3 loop: CASSYRGIAEAFF. The CDR3 bases are TGTGCCAGCAGTTACAGGGGCATCGCTGAAGCTTTCTTT. This rearrangement joins TRBV6-5 to TRBJ1-1, with D perhaps TRBD1 (5 bases). This CDR3 contains 13 residues. Trimming took off 2 bases at V and 6 bases at J, with 10 bases between the two ends. The germline V gene encodes CDR1 MNHEY and CDR2 SVGAGI.

This chain connects TRBV29-1 to TRBJ1-4; D is possibly TRBD1 (6 bases). This CDR3 region has 12 residues. CDR1 is SQVTM, CDR2 ANQGSEA, per germline. The V end was cut by 6 bases, the J end by 5 bases, with 10 bases between. The CDR3 DNA reads as TGCAGCGTCAGGGGTACGAATGAAAAACTGTTTTTT. Translation gives CSVRGTNEKLFF. Looking up the rest from reference TRBV29-1 and TRBJ1-4 gives the full variable domain: SAVISQKPSRDICQRGTSLTIQCQVDSQVTMMFWYRQQPGQSLTLIATANQGSEATYESGFVIDKFPISRPNLTFSTLTVSNMSPEDSSIYLCSVRGTNEKLFFGSGTQLSVL.

The chain combines TRBV5-4 with TRBJ2-7; 10 nucleotides line up with TRBD2. CDR1 SGHNT and CDR2 YYREEE come from the germline V gene (reference sequence). The junction had 5 bases not matched to a gene; V was cut back by 4 bases and J by 1 base. The CDR3 covers 15 residues. The CDR3 nucleotides read TGTGCCAGCAGCGGCGGGACTAGCGTTTCCTACGAGCAGTACTTC. This codes for CASSGGTSVSYEQYF. The full variable domain, rest sourced from reference TRBV5-4 and TRBJ2-7, is ETGVTQSPTHLIKTRGQQVTLRCSSQSGHNTVSWYQQALGQGPQFIFQYYREEENGRGNFPPRFSGLQFPNYSSELNVNALELDDSALYLCASSGGTSVSYEQYFGPGTRLTVT.

This clone was picked up a small number of times. The rearrangement links TRBV7-8 to TRBJ1-5; tentatively, D is TRBD1 (5 bases). The CDR3 contains 17 residues. Germline values: CDR1 SGHVS, CDR2 FQNEAQ. V was shortened by 0 bases and J by 0 bases, with 12 bases between the two germline ends. This chain's CDR3 is CASSLARDSYSNQPQHF. The CDR3 bases are TGTGCCAGCAGCTTAGCGCGGGACTCCTATAGCAATCAGCCCCAGCATTTT. The variable domain in full, completed from reference TRBV7-8 and TRBJ1-5, reads GAGVSQSPRYKVAKRGQDVALRCDPISGHVSLFWYQQALGQGPEFLTYFQNEAQLDKSGLPSDRFFAERPEGSVSTLKIQRTQQEDSAVYLCASSLARDSYSNQPQHFGDGTRLSIL.

CDR3 in DNA: TGTGCCAGCAGGTTCAGACTAGCGGGAGGGCCGAGTGAGCAGTTCTTC. Translated, it gives CASRFRLAGGPSEQFF. The gene calls are TRBV2 and TRBJ2-1; 14 bases map to TRBD2. This CDR3 spans 16 amino acids. With 6 bases clipped from V and 9 bases from J, the junction kept 10 bases outside the gene matches. Looked up from germline, CDR1 is SNHLY and CDR2 is FYNNEI.

This clone has only a few counts. The chain joins TRBV28 to TRBJ2-7; the D gene is possibly TRBD2 (5 bases). CDR3 length: 13 amino acids. Germline CDR1 is MDHEN and CDR2 is SYDVKM. The V gene lost 6 bases and the J gene lost 1 base, with 10 bases spanning the gap. CDR3 residues: CASRTTGSYEQYF. Here the CDR3 DNA reads TGTGCCAGCAGGACGACGGGGTCCTACGAGCAGTACTTC.

This chain joins TRBV6-5 and TRBJ1-2, with D possibly matching TRBD1 (5 bases). V lost 0 bases and J lost 0, with 11 bases in between. This CDR3 region has 16 residues. Germline CDR1 is MNHEY and CDR2 is SVGAGI. The CDR3 loop reads CASSYSIQAANYGYTF. DNA of the CDR3: TGTGCCAGCAGTTACTCGATACAGGCTGCTAACTATGGCTACACCTTC.